This entry lists 27 T cell receptor beta chains sequenced from one sample in a study of control samples from healthy donors and cancer patients. Produced via immunoSEQ multiplex PCR; TCRdb's table is partial and in-frame only. The sample carries about 120,000 clones, around 87% recorded once. Material for sequencing was blood. The receptor source for this set is a man aged 25-45 years in good health.

CDR3 DNA sequence: TGCAGCCTAGGACAGGGGAAGTACGAGCAGTACTTC. Encoded protein: CSLGQGKYEQYF. This rearrangement joins TRBV29-1 to TRBJ2-7, with 9 bases fitting TRBD1. CDR1 and CDR2 from the germline V gene are SQVTM and ANQGSEA. This CDR3 has 12 amino acids. V lost 8 bases and J lost 4; bases outside the gene matches: 6.

V usage is TRBV11-2 and J usage is TRBJ2-5; D gene uncertain. Germline values: CDR1 SGHAT, CDR2 FQNNGV. V was pared by 4 bases and J by 2 bases, with 11 bases between. This CDR3 comprises 14 residues. CDR3 sequence: CASSSRRRQETQYF. The CDR3, as DNA: TGTGCCAGCAGCTCCCGCCGACGGCAAGAGACCCAGTACTTC.

The gene calls are TRBV2 and TRBJ1-2; D is unclear. This CDR3 region has 13 residues. Germline CDR1 and CDR2: SNHLY and FYNNEI. Deletions cut 7 bases from V and 0 bases from J, with 9 bases between. The CDR3: CASKTMTNYGYTF. The CDR3 DNA reads as TGTGCCAGCAAGACAATGACTAACTATGGCTACACCTTC.

V usage is TRBV4-2 and J usage is TRBJ2-7; TRBD2 aligns across 9 bases. In germline, CDR1 is LGHNA, CDR2 YNFKEQ. V was pared by 0 bases and J by 5 bases, with 11 bases of the junction left unmatched. CDR3 length: 17 residues. Here the CDR3 DNA reads TGTGCCAGCAGCCAAGATCCTCGGCGGGGGGGCCGGGACGAGCAGTACTTC. Translated, it gives CASSQDPRRGGRDEQYF.

The rearrangement joins TRBV4-1 to TRBJ2-5; D is perhaps TRBD1 (5 bases). This CDR3 has 13 amino acids. Germline assignment: CDR1 MGHRA and CDR2 YSYEKL. Trimming removed 2 bases from V and 5 bases from J, with 9 bases in between. CDR3 residues: CASSQPTEETQYF. CDR3 nucleotide sequence: TGCGCCAGCAGCCAACCGACAGAGGAGACCCAGTACTTC.

About this clone itself: The junction departs from the called germline gene at one end, perhaps through a read error. The chain uses TRBV5-1 and TRBJ2-1; weak D call: TRBD1 (6 bases). The CDR3 length is 12 residues. Looked up from germline, CDR1 is SGHRS and CDR2 is YFSETQ. The CDR3 bases are TGCGCCAGCAGTTTGGACAGACGAGGGCAGTTCTTC. It translates to CASSLDRRGQFF.

In this sample, this clone turned up once. The chain combines TRBV24-1 with TRBJ2-5; D is perhaps TRBD1 (6 bases). The CDR3 runs 17 residues. CDR1 and CDR2 (germline): KGHDR, SFDVKD. V lost 6 bases, J lost 3 bases, and 22 bases lay in between. The chain's CDR3 is CATSTPLFWTAEETQYF. CDR3 coding DNA: TGTGCCACCAGTACCCCGCTATTTTGGACAGCTGAAGAGACCCAGTACTTC.

The V and J genes are TRBV4-1 and TRBJ1-1; D not resolved. The V end was cut by 0 bases, the J end by 3 bases, with 8 bases between. Germline CDR1 is MGHRA and CDR2 is YSYEKL. This CDR3 spans 14 amino acids. As DNA, the CDR3 is TGCGCCAGCAGCCAAGATTGGGGTGACACTGAAGCTTTCTTT. Translation gives CASSQDWGDTEAFF.

This clone was picked up one time. The genes are TRBV5-1 and TRBJ1-2; D remains unclear. The CDR3 runs to 14 residues. The germline V gene encodes CDR1 SGHRS and CDR2 YFSETQ. V lost 6 bases and J lost 6, with 18 bases in between. The CDR3: CASTSGLNEDGYTF. In nucleotides, the CDR3 is TGCGCCAGCACTTCTGGGTTGAACGAGGATGGCTACACCTTC.

CDR3 in DNA: TGTGCCACCAGTGTTTCTAGCGGGGGGATTCGGCAGTTCTTC. Protein sequence: CATSVSSGGIRQFF. The chain is built from TRBV24-1 and TRBJ2-1; TRBD2 agrees at 11 bases. After removal of 5 bases from V and 12 bases from J, the junction contained 8 bases not matched to a gene. The CDR3 covers 14 residues. CDR1 KGHDR and CDR2 SFDVKD come from the germline V gene.

V gene TRBV9 combines with J gene TRBJ2-5, with D perhaps being TRBD1 or TRBD2 (6 bases each). The CDR3 length is 12 residues. With 5 bases removed from V and 6 bases from J, the gap between germline ends came to 11 bases. From germline, CDR1 is SGDLS and CDR2 YYNGEE. The CDR3 DNA is TGTGCCAGCAGTTCTCGGGGGCAGACCCAGTACTTC. This gives the protein CASSSRGQTQYF.

The V gene is TRBV19, the J gene TRBJ1-2; TRBD1 agrees at 7 bases. After removal of 7 bases from V and 2 bases from J, the junction contained 10 bases not matched to a gene. This CDR3 comprises 15 residues. CDR1 is LNHDA and CDR2 is SQIVND in the germline V gene (reference sequence). The CDR3 DNA reads TGTGCCAGTACTCCCGGTGACAGGGCCAACTATGGCTACACCTTC. It encodes CASTPGDRANYGYTF.

The V call is TRBV7-9, the J call TRBJ2-7; perhaps TRBD2 as D (6 bases). V was clipped by 8 bases and J by 0 bases, with 11 bases between them. This CDR3 comprises 13 residues. The germline CDR1 and CDR2 sequences are SEHNR and FQNEAQ (reference sequence). The CDR3 here is CASGAGSSYEQYF. The CDR3 region has the DNA TGTGCCAGCGGGGCGGGGTCCTCCTACGAGCAGTACTTC.

This clone occurred a few times. The chain links TRBV11-3 to TRBJ2-5, with D maybe TRBD1 (6 bases). The CDR3 length is 13 residues. The V and J ends lost 6 bases and 2 bases respectively, with 10 bases between them. Germline V gene data show CDR1 as SGHNT and CDR2 as YENEEA. CDR3 DNA sequence: TGTGCCAGCAGTATCAGGGGACAAGAGACCCAGTACTTC. Protein sequence: CASSIRGQETQYF.

V is TRBV5-8 and J is TRBJ1-5; no definite D call. This CDR3 region has 13 residues. Germline V gene data show CDR1 as SGHTS and CDR2 as YDEGEE. Deletions cut 5 bases from V and 8 bases from J, with 14 bases between. The chain's CDR3 is CASSLFRAKPQHF. The CDR3 nucleotides are TGTGCCAGCAGTCTTTTTCGAGCGAAGCCCCAGCATTTT.

The genes are TRBV6-6 and TRBJ1-2, with D possibly TRBD1 on 6 matching bases. Deletions cut 6 bases from V and 2 bases from J, with 19 bases between. This CDR3 region has 16 residues. CDR1 MNHNY and CDR2 SVGAGI come from the germline V gene (reference sequence). The DNA of the CDR3 is TGTGCCAGCAGCCTCCGCAGGGGCAGTGACAACTATGGCTACACCTTC. Amino acid sequence: CASSLRRGSDNYGYTF.

This sequence joins TRBV19 and TRBJ1-1, with unresolved D. The CDR3 has 13 amino acids. V lost 6 bases and J 5 bases, leaving 13 bases between the germline ends. Germline V gives CDR1 LNHDA, CDR2 SQIVND (reference sequence). CDR3 protein: CASSLLQLTEAFF. CDR3 DNA: TGTGCCAGTAGCCTACTTCAGTTGACTGAAGCTTTCTTT.

V is TRBV27 and J is TRBJ1-5; unclear D gene. Germline CDR1 is MNHEY and CDR2 is SMNVEV (reference sequence). The CDR3 runs 15 residues. V was pared by 8 bases and J by 3 bases, with 17 bases between. The CDR3 DNA reads TGTGCCAGCCGTCTTCAGGCAACCCCCAATCAGCCCCAGCATTTT. This codes for CASRLQATPNQPQHF.

This sequence joins TRBV29-1 and TRBJ2-1, with TRBD2 identical over 8 bases. The CDR3 covers 17 residues. Per germline, CDR1 SQVTM and CDR2 ANQGSEA. V shed 2 bases and J 3 bases; nucleotides not matched to a gene: 12. CDR3 residues: CSVERGAGGLYYNEQFF. CDR3 nucleotides: TGCAGCGTTGAAAGAGGCGCGGGGGGCCTGTACTACAATGAGCAGTTCTTC.

The gene calls are TRBV3-1 (or the pseudogene TRBV3-2) and TRBJ1-2; D unclear. Trimming took 0 bases from V and 5 from J, leaving 22 bases between them. CDR1 and CDR2 (germline): LGHDT, YNNKEL (reference sequence). This CDR3 region has 18 residues. CDR3 DNA sequence: TGTGCCAGCAGCCAAGATCTTGGCACTTCCTTAAGTTGGTATGGCTACACCTTC. It specifies CASSQDLGTSLSWYGYTF.

The V call is TRBV7-2, the J call TRBJ1-6; D perhaps matches TRBD1 (5 bases). Germline-derived CDR1 and CDR2 are SGHTA and FQGNSA. Trimming pared 5 bases from V and 10 bases from J, leaving 9 bases between. This CDR3 is 12 amino acids long. CDR3 bases: TGTGCCAGCAGCCCCCGGGGCTCACCCCTCCACTTT. Protein: CASSPRGSPLHF.

Only one count was recorded for this clone. This sequence joins TRBV5-1 and TRBJ1-2, with D hard to call. The ends were cut back, 4 bases at V and 6 bases at J, with 16 bases in the middle. This CDR3 contains 14 residues. CDR1 is SGHRS and CDR2 is YFSETQ in the germline V gene. Written as DNA, the CDR3 is TGCGCCAGCAGCCCTTGGGATCTCAAGGATGGCTACACCTTC. It codes for CASSPWDLKDGYTF.

The gene calls are TRBV21-1 and TRBJ1-4. TRBV21-1 is recorded as a pseudogene. This CDR3 region has 15 residues. CDR3 residues: CASSGGRGENEKLFF. For the CDR3, the DNA is TGTGCCAGCAGCGGCGGAAGGGGGGAGAATGAAAAACTGTTTTTT.

The J gene is TRBJ1-2, the V gene TRBV2; D is undetermined. Germline assignment: CDR1 SNHLY and CDR2 FYNNEI. This CDR3 contains 13 residues. Trimming stripped 6 bases from V and 7 bases from J, with 15 bases between. The CDR3 nucleotides are TGTGCCAGCAGGGTTGGTTTGAGGAGTGGCTACACCTTC. The encoded protein is CASRVGLRSGYTF.

This clone was seen more than once but under ten times. V gene TRBV25-1 combines with J gene TRBJ1-6; 9 nucleotides line up with TRBD1. Germline V gene lookup returns CDR1 MGHDK and CDR2 SYGVNS. V was clipped by 4 bases and J by 8 bases; unmatched bases: 6. This CDR3 spans 15 amino acids. CDR3 bases: TGTGCCAGCAGTGGACGGACAGGGGCTGATTCACCCCTCCACTTT. Translating gives CASSGRTGADSPLHF.

The chain uses TRBV7-2 and TRBJ2-4; D is possibly TRBD1 or TRBD2 (6 bases each). V shed 2 bases and J shed 11 bases, with 19 bases lying between them. CDR3 length: 15 residues. Germline V gene data show CDR1 as SGHTA and CDR2 as FQGNSA. The CDR3 reads CASSLLHQGTAVQYF. CDR3 bases: TGTGCCAGCAGCTTACTACACCAGGGGACTGCTGTTCAGTACTTC.

The chain is built from TRBV13 and TRBJ2-7; 14 bases are shared with TRBD2. The CDR3 has 14 amino acids. Trimming cost V 5 bases and J 6 bases; bases outside gene matches: 3. Germline V gene lookup returns CDR1 PRHDT and CDR2 FYEKMQ (reference sequence). This CDR3 is CASSAGLAGVEQYF. Written as DNA, the CDR3 is TGTGCCAGCAGCGCGGGACTAGCGGGGGTCGAGCAGTACTTC.